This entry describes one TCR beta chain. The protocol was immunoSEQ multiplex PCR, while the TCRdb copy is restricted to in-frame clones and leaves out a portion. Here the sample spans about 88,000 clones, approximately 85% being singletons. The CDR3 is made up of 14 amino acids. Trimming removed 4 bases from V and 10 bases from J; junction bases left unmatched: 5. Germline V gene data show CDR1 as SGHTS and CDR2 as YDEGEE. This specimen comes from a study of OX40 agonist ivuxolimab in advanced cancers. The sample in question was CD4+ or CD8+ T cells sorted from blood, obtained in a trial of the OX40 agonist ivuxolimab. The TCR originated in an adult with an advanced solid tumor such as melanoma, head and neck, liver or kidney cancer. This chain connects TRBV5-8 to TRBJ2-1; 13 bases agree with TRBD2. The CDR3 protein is CASSPGLAGTEQFF. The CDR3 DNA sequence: TGTGCCAGCAGCCCGGGACTAGCGGGGACAGAGCAGTTCTTC.